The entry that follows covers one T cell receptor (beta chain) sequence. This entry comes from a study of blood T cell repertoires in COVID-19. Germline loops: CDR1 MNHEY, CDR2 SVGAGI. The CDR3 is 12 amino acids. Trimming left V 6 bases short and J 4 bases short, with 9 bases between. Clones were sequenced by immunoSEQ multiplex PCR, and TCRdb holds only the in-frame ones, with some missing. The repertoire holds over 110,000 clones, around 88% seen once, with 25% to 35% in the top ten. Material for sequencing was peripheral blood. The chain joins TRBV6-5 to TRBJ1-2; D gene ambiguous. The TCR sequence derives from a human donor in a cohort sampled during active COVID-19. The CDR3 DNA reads TGTGCCAGCAGCGACAAGATCTATGGCTACACCTTC. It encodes CASSDKIYGYTF.